The 30 T cell receptor beta chains listed next were all sequenced from one sample in a study of a mutant IDH1 vaccine in newly diagnosed glioma. These receptors' targets are unknown. Profiled with immunoSEQ multiplex PCR; TCRdb holds only in-frame clones, not every one. The sample holds about 69,000 clones, 85% to 90% seen once. As to time point: week 35, safety follow-up. Topical imiquimod accompanied each vaccine dose, which consisted of 300 ug of mutant IDH1 20-mer peptide. The sequences come from PBMCs, collected from a glioma patient whose treatment included an IDH1 peptide vaccine. The receptors originated from a man aged 25 to 40 with glioma.

V usage is TRBV28 and J usage is TRBJ1-2, with D unresolved. Between the trimmed V and J ends, which lost 4 bases and 7 bases, there was a span of 19 bases. CDR3 length: 15 amino acids. CDR1 MDHEN and CDR2 SYDVKM come from the germline V gene. The CDR3 here is CASSSAPGLMGGYTF. The CDR3 nucleotides read TGTGCCAGCAGTTCTGCTCCCGGGCTGATGGGTGGCTACACCTTC.

CDR3 sequence reads: CASSLGETPSTDTQYF. CDR3 DNA sequence: TGTGCCAGTTCTCTGGGCGAGACACCAAGCACAGATACGCAGTATTTT. This rearrangement joins TRBV2 to TRBJ2-3; no reliable D call. Germline CDR1 reads SNHLY; CDR2 reads FYNNEI. The ends were cut back, 9 bases at V and 0 bases at J, with 19 bases in the middle. There are 16 residues in the CDR3.

This chain uses TRBV19 with TRBJ2-2; D uncertain. Trimming left V 5 bases short and J 1 base short, with 8 bases between. CDR3 length: 14 amino acids. Germline V gives CDR1 LNHDA, CDR2 SQIVND (reference sequence). The CDR3 DNA reads as TGTGCCAGTAGTGTCAACAGGAACACCGGGGAGCTGTTTTTT. Translation gives CASSVNRNTGELFF. Drawing the rest from reference TRBV19 and TRBJ2-2, the complete variable domain is DGGITQSPKYLFRKEGQNVTLSCEQNLNHDAMYWYRQDPGQGLRLIYYSQIVNDFQKGDIAEGYSVSREKKESFPLTVTSAQKNPTAFYLCASSVNRNTGELFFGEGSRLTVL.

This clone has just a few counts. The chain combines TRBV20-1 with TRBJ1-1; D unclear. The germline V gene encodes CDR1 DFQATT and CDR2 SNEGSKA (reference sequence). The ends were cut back, 7 bases at V and 8 bases at J, with 11 bases in the middle. This CDR3 comprises 10 residues. The DNA of the CDR3 is TGCAGTGTTCAGGTCAAGGAAGCTTTCTTT. It encodes CSVQVKEAFF.

The chain links TRBV7-9 to TRBJ2-1; 7 nucleotides agree with TRBD2. Germline CDR1 is SEHNR and CDR2 is FQNEAQ (reference sequence). CDR3 length equals 15 residues. Trimming took 2 bases from V and 4 from J; bases not matched to a gene: 5. Here the CDR3 reads CASSLRGEGYNEQFF. CDR3 coding DNA: TGTGCCAGCAGCTTACGGGGGGAAGGGTACAATGAGCAGTTCTTC.

The chain couples TRBV28 to TRBJ1-5, with a tentative D call TRBD1 (5 bases). CDR1 is MDHEN, CDR2 SYDVKM, per germline. This CDR3 is built from 17 residues. V was pared by 7 bases and J by 2 bases, with 21 bases between. CDR3 sequence (DNA): TGTGCCAGCACCTTCAACCGCGGGGAAGGGGGCAATCAGCCCCAGCATTTT. Residues: CASTFNRGEGGNQPQHF.

V and J are TRBV27 and TRBJ1-1; possibly TRBD1 for D (5 bases). The CDR3 has 17 amino acids. From germline, CDR1 is MNHEY and CDR2 SMNVEV (reference sequence). V lost 0 bases to trimming and J lost 3 bases, with 17 bases between them. In DNA, the CDR3 is TGTGCCAGCAGTTTATCCCGCCGGGGCCTAGGGGACACTGAAGCTTTCTTT. Its protein product is CASSLSRRGLGDTEAFF.

This clone was seen once. The CDR3 nucleotides read TGCGCCAGCAGCCAAGATCGGGGTCAGCCCCAGCATTTT. It codes for CASSQDRGQPQHF. The rearrangement links TRBV4-3 to TRBJ1-5; D not certain. Germline V gives CDR1 LGHNA, CDR2 YSLEER. The CDR3 covers 13 residues. Trimming removed 0 bases at V and 6 bases at J, with 6 bases between.

The chain joins TRBV9 to TRBJ1-2, with 11 bases identical to TRBD1. Germline lookup yields CDR1 SGDLS and CDR2 YYNGEE. The CDR3 consists of 17 residues. The ends lost 0 bases at V and 6 bases at J; junction bases unmatched: 10. DNA for the CDR3: TGTGCCAGCAGCGTAGCTACGGGACAGGGGGTGATAGATGGCTACACCTTC. It codes for CASSVATGQGVIDGYTF.

The chain joins TRBV7-3 to TRBJ2-1; TRBD1 aligns across 7 bases. In germline, CDR1 is SGHTA, CDR2 FQGTGA. The junction had 7 bases not matched to a gene; V was cut back by 2 bases and J by 6 bases. The length of the CDR3 is 15 residues. In nucleotides, the CDR3 is TGTGCCAGCAGCTTATCTCGGACAGGTACCAATGAGCAGTTCTTC. Translation gives CASSLSRTGTNEQFF.

This rearrangement joins TRBV6-6 to TRBJ1-1; 7 bases are a match to TRBD1. Germline V gene lookup returns CDR1 MNHNY and CDR2 SVGAGI (reference sequence). The CDR3 spans 16 residues. With V trimmed by 0 bases and J by 4 bases, 8 bases remained unmatched. CDR3 amino acids: CASSYSLTGLGTEAFF. CDR3 nucleotide sequence: TGTGCCAGCAGTTACTCTTTGACAGGGCTAGGCACTGAAGCTTTCTTT.

The genes are TRBV7-8 and TRBJ1-2; possibly TRBD1 for D (6 bases). The V gene's germline CDR1 is SGHVS and CDR2 FQNEAQ. The V and J ends lost 5 bases and 0 bases respectively, with 13 bases between them. The CDR3 sequence is 15 residues long. The CDR3 protein is CASSEADRANYGYTF. In nucleotides, the CDR3 is TGTGCCAGCAGCGAGGCGGACAGAGCTAACTATGGCTACACCTTC. Drawing the rest from reference TRBV7-8 and TRBJ1-2, the complete variable domain is GAGVSQSPRYKVAKRGQDVALRCDPISGHVSLFWYQQALGQGPEFLTYFQNEAQLDKSGLPSDRFFAERPEGSVSTLKIQRTQQEDSAVYLCASSEADRANYGYTFGSGTRLTVV.

The V and J genes are TRBV7-2 and TRBJ2-7; D gene ambiguous. Germline V gives CDR1 SGHTA, CDR2 FQGNSA. This CDR3 has 14 residues. V was clipped by 0 bases and J by 1 base, with 7 bases between them. CDR3 sequence reads: CASSLAVNSYEQYF. In DNA form, the CDR3 reads TGTGCCAGCAGCTTAGCCGTGAATTCCTACGAGCAGTACTTC.

This clone was observed once. The chain recombines TRBV9 with TRBJ2-3; D not certain. V was trimmed by 2 bases and J by 6 bases, leaving 22 bases between them. CDR1 is SGDLS, CDR2 YYNGEE, per germline. The CDR3 runs to 17 residues. The CDR3 reads CASSVSPAVSPRDTQYF. CDR3 nucleotides: TGTGCCAGCAGCGTGAGCCCGGCAGTATCCCCGCGGGATACGCAGTATTTT.

The chain couples TRBV29-1 to TRBJ2-3; D remains unclear. The CDR3 extends over 13 amino acids. Germline lookup yields CDR1 SQVTM and CDR2 ANQGSEA. Trimming cost V 4 bases and J 1 base, with 9 bases left between them. The CDR3 protein is CSVGTTGTDTQYF. The CDR3 coding sequence is TGCAGCGTTGGTACGACGGGCACAGATACGCAGTATTTT.

This chain connects TRBV5-4 to TRBJ1-5; unclear D gene. V gave up 4 bases and J gave up 0 bases, with 17 bases separating them. Germline values: CDR1 SGHNT, CDR2 YYREEE (reference sequence). This CDR3 is 17 amino acids long. CDR3 nucleotide sequence: TGTGCCAGCAGCCCCGATGGAGGGCTAGATAGCAATCAGCCCCAGCATTTT. It encodes CASSPDGGLDSNQPQHF.

The V call is TRBV28, the J call TRBJ2-1; 16 bases line up with TRBD2. CDR1 is MDHEN, CDR2 SYDVKM, per germline. The trim removed 10 bases at V and 6 bases at J, leaving 15 bases unmatched. The CDR3 is made up of 18 amino acids. The CDR3 nucleotides are TGTGCCATCCAAAAGCCAGGGACTAGCGGGAGGGCCTTCAATGAGCAGTTCTTC. Amino acid sequence: CAIQKPGTSGRAFNEQFF.

The chain has TRBV5-8 and TRBJ1-5; D is perhaps TRBD1 (5 bases). The CDR3 is 16 amino acids. V gave up 4 bases and J gave up 0 bases, with 14 bases separating them. CDR1 is SGHTS, CDR2 YDEGEE, per germline. The CDR3 nucleotides read TGTGCCAGCAGCCCCCTAGACAGATATAGCAATCAGCCCCAGCATTTT. This encodes CASSPLDRYSNQPQHF.

The V call is TRBV2, the J call TRBJ2-7; 15 bases match TRBD2. Per the germline V gene, CDR1 is SNHLY and CDR2 is FYNNEI. The CDR3 runs to 19 residues. With 7 bases clipped from V and 1 base from J, the junction kept 14 bases outside the gene matches. Written as DNA, the CDR3 is TGTGCCAGCACAAGGGGACTAGCGGGAGGCCTATACCATTCCTACGAGCAGTACTTC. Amino acid sequence: CASTRGLAGGLYHSYEQYF.

The chain has TRBV30 and TRBJ2-5, with D perhaps TRBD1 or TRBD2 (5 bases each). Germline V CDR1 and CDR2: GTSNPN, SVGIG (reference sequence). V lost 3 bases and J lost 9, with 20 bases in between. This CDR3 has 14 amino acids. CDR3 in amino acids: CAWRRDPTNQAQYF. CDR3 sequence (DNA): TGTGCCTGGAGGAGGGACCCCACGAATCAGGCCCAGTACTTC.

The chain joins TRBV5-4 to TRBJ2-3; 13 bases align to TRBD2. In germline, CDR1 is SGHNT, CDR2 YYREEE (reference sequence). The CDR3 has 17 residues. V gave up 5 bases and J gave up 0 bases; unmatched junction bases: 6. The CDR3, as DNA: TGTGCCAGCAGTCCTGGACTAGCGGGGGCTAGCACAGATACGCAGTATTTT. The encoded protein is CASSPGLAGASTDTQYF. Combining the CDR3 with reference TRBV5-4 and TRBJ2-3 gives the whole variable domain ETGVTQSPTHLIKTRGQQVTLRCSSQSGHNTVSWYQQALGQGPQFIFQYYREEENGRGNFPPRFSGLQFPNYSSELNVNALELDDSALYLCASSPGLAGASTDTQYFGPGTRLTVL.

This chain uses TRBV7-2 with TRBJ2-3, with D uncertain. The CDR3 covers 16 residues. The V gene lost 0 bases and the J gene lost 1 base, with 11 bases spanning the gap. CDR1 and CDR2 from the germline V gene are SGHTA and FQGNSA. In DNA form, the CDR3 reads TGTGCCAGCAGCTTAGCGCTTGGGGATGGCACAGATACGCAGTATTTT. Protein product: CASSLALGDGTDTQYF. Combining the CDR3 with reference TRBV7-2 and TRBJ2-3 gives the whole variable domain GAGVSQSPSNKVTEKGKDVELRCDPISGHTALYWYRQSLGQGLEFLIYFQGNSAPDKSGLPSDRFSAERTGGSVSTLTIQRTQQEDSAVYLCASSLALGDGTDTQYFGPGTRLTVL.

The gene calls are TRBV6-1 and TRBJ1-2; perhaps TRBD1 as D (5 bases). Trimming removed 4 bases from V and 0 bases from J, with 12 bases in between. This CDR3 has 15 residues. Germline V lookup: CDR1 MNHNS, CDR2 SASEGT. The DNA for the CDR3 is TGTGCCAGCAGTGTTACAGGTTATCCTAACTATGGCTACACCTTC. Its translation: CASSVTGYPNYGYTF.

This clone was picked up one time. The V gene is TRBV9, the J gene TRBJ2-3; D is unresolved. Trimming took off 3 bases at V and 7 bases at J, with 12 bases between the two ends. The CDR3 spans 13 residues. The germline V gene has CDR1 SGDLS and CDR2 YYNGEE. The CDR3 spells CASSGFEMHTQYF. In DNA form, the CDR3 reads TGTGCCAGCAGCGGTTTTGAGATGCATACGCAGTATTTT.

A word on this clone: Other nucleotide sequences from this sample produce the same CDR3. The V gene is TRBV5-1, the J gene TRBJ1-1, with a tentative D call TRBD1 (5 bases). The CDR3 contains 14 residues. In germline, CDR1 is SGHRS, CDR2 YFSETQ. V lost 4 bases to trimming and J lost 0 bases, with 10 bases between them. CDR3 in amino acids: CASSPDTLNTEAFF. The CDR3 DNA reads as TGCGCCAGCAGCCCGGACACATTGAACACTGAAGCTTTCTTT.

The rearrangement links TRBV2 to TRBJ2-3; 9 bases match TRBD2. Losses at the gene ends were 4 bases for V and 6 bases for J; bases not matched to a gene: 8. CDR3 length: 15 amino acids. Germline values: CDR1 SNHLY, CDR2 FYNNEI. As DNA, the CDR3 is TGTGCCAGCAGTGGGGATGAGCGGGGGGCGGATACGCAGTATTTT. This encodes CASSGDERGADTQYF. The complete variable domain, with remaining parts taken from reference TRBV2 and TRBJ2-3, reads EPEVTQTPSHQVTQMGQEVILRCVPISNHLYFYWYRQILGQKVEFLVSFYNNEISEKSEIFDDQFSVERPDGSNFTLKIRSTKLEDSAMYFCASSGDERGADTQYFGPGTRLTVL.

The chain has TRBV2 and TRBJ2-2; D may be TRBD2 (6 bases). Trimming removed 5 bases from V and 1 base from J, with 11 bases in between. The CDR3 runs 15 residues. Looked up from germline, CDR1 is SNHLY and CDR2 is FYNNEI. CDR3 region: CASSPDGGNTGELFF. DNA of the CDR3: TGTGCCAGCAGTCCAGACGGGGGGAACACCGGGGAGCTGTTTTTT.

This chain uses TRBV7-9 with TRBJ1-4, with TRBD1 as a possible D gene (6 bases). Trimming left V 5 bases short and J 3 bases short, with 10 bases between. The CDR3 runs to 14 residues. Looked up from germline, CDR1 is SEHNR and CDR2 is FQNEAQ (reference sequence). The CDR3 spells CASSIGQSNEKLFF. The CDR3 DNA reads as TGTGCCAGCAGCATTGGACAGTCTAATGAAAAACTGTTTTTT.

The count of this clone is one. This chain links TRBV7-2 with TRBJ2-3; TRBD2 might be the D (6 bases). The ends were cut back, 5 bases at V and 6 bases at J, with 18 bases in the middle. This CDR3 is built from 15 residues. CDR1 SGHTA and CDR2 FQGNSA come from the germline V gene. CDR3 in amino acids: CASSRGLGGSDTQYF. The CDR3 coding sequence is TGTGCCAGCAGCCGCGGACTGGGGGGATCCGATACGCAGTATTTT.

This CDR3 is CASSPGPNTGELFF. The CDR3 DNA sequence: TGTGCCAGCAGCCCGGGACCGAACACCGGGGAGCTGTTTTTT. The chain combines TRBV7-3 with TRBJ2-2, with D perhaps TRBD1 or TRBD2 (5 bases each). CDR1 is SGHTA and CDR2 is FQGTGA in the germline V gene. This CDR3 spans 14 amino acids. With 5 bases removed from V and 0 bases from J, the gap between germline ends came to 7 bases.